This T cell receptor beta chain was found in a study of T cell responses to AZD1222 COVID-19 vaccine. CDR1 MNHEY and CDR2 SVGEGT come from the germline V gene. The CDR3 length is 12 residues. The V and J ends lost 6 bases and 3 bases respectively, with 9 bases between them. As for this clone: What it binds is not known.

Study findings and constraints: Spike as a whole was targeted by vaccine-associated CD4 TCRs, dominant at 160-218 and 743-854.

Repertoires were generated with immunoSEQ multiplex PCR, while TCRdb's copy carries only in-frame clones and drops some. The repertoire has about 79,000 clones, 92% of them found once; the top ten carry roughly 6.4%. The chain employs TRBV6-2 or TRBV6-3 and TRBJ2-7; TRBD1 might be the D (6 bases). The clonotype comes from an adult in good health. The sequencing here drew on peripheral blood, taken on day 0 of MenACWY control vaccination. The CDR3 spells CASSRDNYEQYF. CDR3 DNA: TGTGCCAGCAGCAGGGACAACTACGAGCAGTACTTC.